This is a list of T cell receptor beta chains from one sample in a study of T cell responses to AZD1222 COVID-19 vaccine. Measured with immunoSEQ multiplex PCR; TCRdb has only the in-frame clones, and not every one. The sample records about 200,000 clones, approximately 95% being singletons. Sequences were derived from peripheral blood, sampled 28 days after the second AZD1222 dose. These TCRs come from an adult who received the AZD1222 COVID-19 vaccine. CDR3s include the opening cysteine and the closing phenylalanine or tryptophan. Each record gives: V gene, CDR3 protein.

TRBV7-2	CASSSGRRDGNQPQHF
TRBV3-1/TRBV3-2	CASSFGQPGNSPLHF
TRBV29-1	CSFSRDRGNSGNTIYF
TRBV21-1	CAGISGQSNEKLFF
TRBV11-2	CASSLPPGAAARYGYTF
TRBV7-9	CASSRGVTEAFF
TRBV3-1/TRBV3-2	CASSQLNTGELFF
TRBV28	CASSPARDRGSGELFF
TRBV12-3/TRBV12-4	CASSLQGAHEQYF
TRBV24-1	CATSEWGQTGELFF
TRBV5-1	CASSIGTGSIQPQHF
TRBV4-2	CASSQDWQGVNYGYTF
TRBV7-6	CATTRLNTGELFF
TRBV18	CASSPRLARSYNEQFF
TRBV12-3/TRBV12-4	CASSFRAPEAFF
TRBV19	CASSRFSRGGGTEAFF
TRBV3-1/TRBV3-2	CASSQDSGFTEAFF
TRBV29-1	CSVERQGETYEQYF
TRBV5-5	CASSPSYRGSYNSPLHF
TRBV25-1	CASRTGANYGYTF
TRBV7-8	CASSFDQGPYEQYF
TRBV27	CASSLSSSGNTIYF
TRBV19	CATRQILIGYTF
TRBV11-1	CASSPRNFNRDTEAFF
TRBV3-1/TRBV3-2	CASSQTDRGTYGYTF
TRBV5-1	CASSGRTGDGPSSGNTIYF
TRBV9	CASSPTRLVDYTF
TRBV7-2	CASSTQRGVGEQYF